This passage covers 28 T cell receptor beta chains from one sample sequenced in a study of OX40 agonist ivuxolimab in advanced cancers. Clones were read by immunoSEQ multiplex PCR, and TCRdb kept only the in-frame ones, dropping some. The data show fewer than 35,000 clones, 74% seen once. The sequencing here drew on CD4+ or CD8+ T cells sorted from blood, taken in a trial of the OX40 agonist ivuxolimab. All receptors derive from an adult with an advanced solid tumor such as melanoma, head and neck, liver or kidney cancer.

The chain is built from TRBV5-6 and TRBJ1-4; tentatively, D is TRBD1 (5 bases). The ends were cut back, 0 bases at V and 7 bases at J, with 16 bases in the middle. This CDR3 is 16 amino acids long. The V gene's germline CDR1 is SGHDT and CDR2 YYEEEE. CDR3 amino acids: CASSLAGGGRGEKLFF. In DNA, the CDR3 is TGTGCCAGCAGCTTGGCCGGGGGAGGACGAGGTGAAAAACTGTTTTTT.

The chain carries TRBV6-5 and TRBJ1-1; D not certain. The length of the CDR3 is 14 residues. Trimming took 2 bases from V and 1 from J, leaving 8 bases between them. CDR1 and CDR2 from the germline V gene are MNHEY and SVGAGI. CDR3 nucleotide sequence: TGTGCCAGCAGTTACGATGGACCGAACACTGAAGCTTTCTTT. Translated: CASSYDGPNTEAFF.

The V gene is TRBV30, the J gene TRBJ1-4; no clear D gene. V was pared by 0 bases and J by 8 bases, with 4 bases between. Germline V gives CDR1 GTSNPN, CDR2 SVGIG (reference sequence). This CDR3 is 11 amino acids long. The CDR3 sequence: CAWSVREKLFF. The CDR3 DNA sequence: TGTGCCTGGAGTGTACGAGAAAAACTGTTTTTT. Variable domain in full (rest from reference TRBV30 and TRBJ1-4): SQTIHQWPATLVQPVGSPLSLECTVEGTSNPNLYWYRQAAGRGLQLLFYSVGIGQISSEVPQNLSASRPQDRQFILSSKKLLLSDSGFYLCAWSVREKLFFGSGTQLSVL.

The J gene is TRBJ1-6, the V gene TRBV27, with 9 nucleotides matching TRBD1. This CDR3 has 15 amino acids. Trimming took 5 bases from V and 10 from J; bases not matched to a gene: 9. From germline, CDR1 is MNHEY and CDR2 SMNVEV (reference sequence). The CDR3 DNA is TGTGCCAGCAGTGTAACAGGGACAGGGTGGTCACCCCTCCACTTT. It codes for CASSVTGTGWSPLHF.

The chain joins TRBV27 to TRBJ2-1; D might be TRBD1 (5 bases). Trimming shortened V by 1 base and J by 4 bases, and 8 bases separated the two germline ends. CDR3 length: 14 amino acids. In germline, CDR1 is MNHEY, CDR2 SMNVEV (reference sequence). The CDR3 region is CASSLWGRYNEQFF. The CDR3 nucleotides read TGTGCCAGCAGTTTATGGGGCAGGTACAATGAGCAGTTCTTC.

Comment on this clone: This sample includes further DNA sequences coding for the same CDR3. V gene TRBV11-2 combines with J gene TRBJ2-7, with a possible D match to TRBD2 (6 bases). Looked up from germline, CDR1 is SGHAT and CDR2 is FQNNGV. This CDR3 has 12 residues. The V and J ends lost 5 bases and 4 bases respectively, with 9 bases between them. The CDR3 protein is CASSHGGYEQYV. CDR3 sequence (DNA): TGTGCCAGCAGCCATGGGGGGTACGAGCAGTACGTC.

The CDR3 coding sequence is TGTGCCAGCAGATGGCGGGGGACTGGGGAGACCCAGTACTTC. Protein product: CASRWRGTGETQYF. The chain has TRBV13 and TRBJ2-5; 7 bases match TRBD2. This CDR3 contains 14 residues. Germline CDR1 is PRHDT and CDR2 is FYEKMQ (reference sequence). V shed 6 bases, J shed 5 bases, and the junction held 9 bases outside the gene matches.

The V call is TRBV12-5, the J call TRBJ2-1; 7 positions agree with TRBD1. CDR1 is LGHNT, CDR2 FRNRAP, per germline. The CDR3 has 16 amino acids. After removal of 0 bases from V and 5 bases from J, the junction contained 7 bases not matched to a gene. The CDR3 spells CASGLVPRQGNNEQFF. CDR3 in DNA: TGTGCTAGTGGTTTGGTCCCGAGACAGGGTAACAATGAGCAGTTCTTC.

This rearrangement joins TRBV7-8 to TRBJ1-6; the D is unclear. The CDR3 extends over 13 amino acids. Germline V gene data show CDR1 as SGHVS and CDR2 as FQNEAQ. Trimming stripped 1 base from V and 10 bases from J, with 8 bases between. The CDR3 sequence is CASSLEIHSPLHF. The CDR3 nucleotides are TGTGCCAGCAGCTTAGAGATCCACTCACCCCTCCACTTT.

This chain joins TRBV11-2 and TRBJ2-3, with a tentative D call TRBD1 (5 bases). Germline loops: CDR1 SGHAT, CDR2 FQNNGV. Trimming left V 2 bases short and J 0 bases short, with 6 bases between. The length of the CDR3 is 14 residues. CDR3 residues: CASSLPGSTDTQYF. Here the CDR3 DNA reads TGTGCCAGCAGCTTACCAGGGAGCACAGATACGCAGTATTTT. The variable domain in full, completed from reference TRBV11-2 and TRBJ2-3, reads EAGVAQSPRYKIIEKRQSVAFWCNPISGHATLYWYQQILGQGPKLLIQFQNNGVVDDSQLPKDRFSAERLKGVDSTLKIQPAKLEDSAVYLCASSLPGSTDTQYFGPGTRLTVL.

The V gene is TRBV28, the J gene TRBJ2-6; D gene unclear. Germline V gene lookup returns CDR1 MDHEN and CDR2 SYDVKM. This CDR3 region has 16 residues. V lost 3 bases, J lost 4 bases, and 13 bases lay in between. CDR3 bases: TGTGCCAGCAGTTTCTCAAGGAGTGTCGGGGCCAACGTCCTGACTTTC. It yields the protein CASSFSRSVGANVLTF.

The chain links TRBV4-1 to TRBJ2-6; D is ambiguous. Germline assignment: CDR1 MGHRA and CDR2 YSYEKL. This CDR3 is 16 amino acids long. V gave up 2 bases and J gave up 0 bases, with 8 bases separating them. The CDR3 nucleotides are TGCGCCAGCAGCCAACCGGACGGCTCTGGGGCCAACGTCCTGACTTTC. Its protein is CASSQPDGSGANVLTF.

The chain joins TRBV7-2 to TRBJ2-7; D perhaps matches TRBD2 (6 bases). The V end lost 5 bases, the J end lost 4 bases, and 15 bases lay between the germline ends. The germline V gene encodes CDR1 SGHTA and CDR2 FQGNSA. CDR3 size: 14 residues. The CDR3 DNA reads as TGTGCCAGCAGCGCCGGGGGATTTAGGTACGAGCAGTACTTC. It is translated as CASSAGGFRYEQYF.

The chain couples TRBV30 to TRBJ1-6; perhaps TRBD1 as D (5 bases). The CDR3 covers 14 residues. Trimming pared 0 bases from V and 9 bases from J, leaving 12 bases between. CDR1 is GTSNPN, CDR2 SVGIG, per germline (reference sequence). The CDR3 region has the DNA TGTGCCTGGAGTGTACCCAGGGAGCGTTCACCCCTCCACTTT. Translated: CAWSVPRERSPLHF.

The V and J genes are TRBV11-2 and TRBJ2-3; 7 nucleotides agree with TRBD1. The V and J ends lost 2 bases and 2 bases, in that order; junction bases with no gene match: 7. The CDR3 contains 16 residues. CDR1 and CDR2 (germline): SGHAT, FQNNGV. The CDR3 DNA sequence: TGTGCCAGCAGCTTACGGTGGGACAGATACACAGATACGCAGTATTTT. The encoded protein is CASSLRWDRYTDTQYF.

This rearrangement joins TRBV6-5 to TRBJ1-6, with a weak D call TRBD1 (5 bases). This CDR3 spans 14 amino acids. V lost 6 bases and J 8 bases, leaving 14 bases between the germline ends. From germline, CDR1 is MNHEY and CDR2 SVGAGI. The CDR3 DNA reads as TGTGCCAGCAGAAAAGGGTGGGGCGATTCACCCCTCCACTTT. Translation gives CASRKGWGDSPLHF.

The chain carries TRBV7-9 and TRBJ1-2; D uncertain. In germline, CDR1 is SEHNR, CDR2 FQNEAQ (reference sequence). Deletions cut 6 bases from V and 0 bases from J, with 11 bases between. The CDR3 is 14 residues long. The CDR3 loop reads CASREDETNYGYTF. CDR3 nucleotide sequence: TGTGCCAGCAGGGAAGACGAAACTAACTATGGCTACACCTTC.

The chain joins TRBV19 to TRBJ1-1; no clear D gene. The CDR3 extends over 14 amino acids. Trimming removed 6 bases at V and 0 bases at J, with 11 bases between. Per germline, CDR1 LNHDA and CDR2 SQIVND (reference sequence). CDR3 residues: CASRDDTVNTEAFF. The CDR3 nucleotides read TGTGCCAGTAGGGATGACACAGTGAACACTGAAGCTTTCTTT.

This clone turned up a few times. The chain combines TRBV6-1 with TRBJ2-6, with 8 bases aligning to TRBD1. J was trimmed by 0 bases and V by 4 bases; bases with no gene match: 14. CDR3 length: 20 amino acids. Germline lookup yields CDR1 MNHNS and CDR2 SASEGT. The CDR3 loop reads CASSGRDRGILSSGANVLTF. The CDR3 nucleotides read TGTGCCAGCAGTGGGCGTGACAGGGGCATACTAAGCTCTGGGGCCAACGTCCTGACTTTC.

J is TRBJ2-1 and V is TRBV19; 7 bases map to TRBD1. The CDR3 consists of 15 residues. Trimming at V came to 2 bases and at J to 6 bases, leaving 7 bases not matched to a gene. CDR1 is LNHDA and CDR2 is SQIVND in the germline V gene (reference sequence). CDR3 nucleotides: TGTGCCAGTAGTATAACATCGACAGGGACCAATGAGCAGTTCTTC. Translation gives CASSITSTGTNEQFF.

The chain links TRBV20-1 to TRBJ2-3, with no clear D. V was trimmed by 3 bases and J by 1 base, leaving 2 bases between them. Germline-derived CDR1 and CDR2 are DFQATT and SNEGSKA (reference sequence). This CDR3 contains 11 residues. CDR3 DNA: TGCAGTGCTAGGCGCACAGATACGCAGTATTTT. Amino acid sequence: CSARRTDTQYF.

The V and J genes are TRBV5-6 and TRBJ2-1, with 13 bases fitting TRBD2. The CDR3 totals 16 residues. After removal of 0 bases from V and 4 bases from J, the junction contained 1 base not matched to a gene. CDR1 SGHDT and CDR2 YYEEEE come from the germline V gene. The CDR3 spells CASSLGTSGGYNEQFF. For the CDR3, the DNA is TGTGCCAGCAGCTTGGGGACTAGCGGGGGATACAATGAGCAGTTCTTC. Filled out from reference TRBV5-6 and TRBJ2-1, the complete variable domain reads DAGVTQSPTHLIKTRGQQVTLRCSPKSGHDTVSWYQQALGQGPQFIFQYYEEEERQRGNFPDRFSGHQFPNYSSELNVNALLLGDSALYLCASSLGTSGGYNEQFFGPGTRLTVL.

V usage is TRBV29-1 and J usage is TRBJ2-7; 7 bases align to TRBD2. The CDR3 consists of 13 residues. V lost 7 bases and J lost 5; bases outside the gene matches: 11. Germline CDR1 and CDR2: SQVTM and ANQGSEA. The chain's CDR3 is CSASRVGRDEQYF. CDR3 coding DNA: TGCAGCGCGTCCCGTGTGGGGAGGGACGAGCAGTACTTC.

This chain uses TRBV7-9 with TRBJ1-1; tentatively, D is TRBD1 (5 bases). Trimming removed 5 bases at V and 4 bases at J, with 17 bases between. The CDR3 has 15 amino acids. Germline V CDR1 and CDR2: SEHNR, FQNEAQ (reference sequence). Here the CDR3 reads CASSPTGPAFTEAFF. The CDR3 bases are TGTGCCAGCAGCCCTACGGGGCCGGCGTTCACTGAAGCTTTCTTT.

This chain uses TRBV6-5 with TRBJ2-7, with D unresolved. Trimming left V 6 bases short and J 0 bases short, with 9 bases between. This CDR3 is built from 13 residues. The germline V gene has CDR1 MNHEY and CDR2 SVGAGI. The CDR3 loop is CASRGRPSYEQYF. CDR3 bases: TGTGCCAGCAGAGGCCGGCCCTCCTACGAGCAGTACTTC.

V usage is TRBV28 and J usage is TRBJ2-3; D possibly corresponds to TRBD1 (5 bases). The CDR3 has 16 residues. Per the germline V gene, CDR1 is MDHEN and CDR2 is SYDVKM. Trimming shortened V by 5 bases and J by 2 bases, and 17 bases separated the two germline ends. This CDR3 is CASSARRGHLTDTQYF. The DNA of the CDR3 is TGTGCCAGCAGTGCCCGGCGAGGACATCTCACAGATACGCAGTATTTT.

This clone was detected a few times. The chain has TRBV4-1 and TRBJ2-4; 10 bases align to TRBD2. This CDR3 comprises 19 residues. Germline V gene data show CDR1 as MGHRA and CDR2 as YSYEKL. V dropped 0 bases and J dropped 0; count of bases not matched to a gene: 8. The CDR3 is CASSQDPASGGLAKNIQYF. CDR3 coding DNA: TGCGCCAGCAGCCAAGATCCGGCTAGCGGGGGACTAGCCAAAAACATTCAGTACTTC.

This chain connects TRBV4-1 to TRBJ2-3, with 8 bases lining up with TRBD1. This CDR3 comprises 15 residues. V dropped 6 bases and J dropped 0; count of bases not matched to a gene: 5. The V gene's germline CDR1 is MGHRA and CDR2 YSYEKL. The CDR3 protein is CASRLRDRSTDTQYF. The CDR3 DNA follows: TGCGCCAGCAGACTACGGGACAGGAGCACAGATACGCAGTATTTT.